This TCR beta chain was obtained from a study of control samples from healthy donors and cancer patients. The germline V gene encodes CDR1 SGHRS and CDR2 YFSETQ. V lost 4 bases, J lost 4 bases, and 15 bases stayed unmatched. The CDR3 is 18 amino acids. Produced via immunoSEQ multiplex PCR; TCRdb's table is partial and in-frame only. The sample has around 94,000 clones, about 91% seen once. Sequencing was carried out using blood. The sequence derives from a woman aged 18 to 35 in good health. The chain has TRBV5-1 and TRBJ2-7; 12 nucleotides align to TRBD2. The CDR3 sequence: CASSANPKTSGRPYEQYF. CDR3 DNA sequence: TGCGCCAGCAGCGCGAACCCTAAAACTAGCGGGAGGCCGTACGAGCAGTACTTC. The variable domain in full, with the rest retrieved from reference TRBV5-1 and TRBJ2-7, is KAGVTQTPRYLIKTRGQQVTLSCSPISGHRSVSWYQQTPGQGLQFLFEYFSETQRNKGNFPGRFSGRQFSNSRSEMNVSTLELGDSALYLCASSANPKTSGRPYEQYFGPGTRLTVT.